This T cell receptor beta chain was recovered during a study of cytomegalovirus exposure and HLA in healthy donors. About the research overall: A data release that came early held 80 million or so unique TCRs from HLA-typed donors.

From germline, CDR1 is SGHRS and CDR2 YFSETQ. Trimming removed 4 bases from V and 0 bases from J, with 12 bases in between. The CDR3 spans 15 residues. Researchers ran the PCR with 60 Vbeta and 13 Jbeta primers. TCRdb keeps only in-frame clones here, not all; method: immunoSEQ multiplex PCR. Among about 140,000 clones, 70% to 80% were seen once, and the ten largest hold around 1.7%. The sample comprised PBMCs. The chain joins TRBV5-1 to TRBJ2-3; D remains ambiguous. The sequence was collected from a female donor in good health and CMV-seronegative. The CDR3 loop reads CASSARTTSTDTQYF. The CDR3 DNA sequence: TGCGCCAGCAGCGCCCGAACTACTAGCACAGATACGCAGTATTTT.